The rows below give T cell receptor beta chains drawn from one sample of a study of OX40 agonist ivuxolimab in advanced cancers. Only in-frame clones appear in the TCRdb table, and some are missing; sequencing was by immunoSEQ multiplex PCR. The data hold fewer than 90,000 clones, with around 87% observed a single time. The sample consisted of CD4+ or CD8+ T cells sorted from blood, taken in a trial of the OX40 agonist ivuxolimab. These receptors were obtained from an adult with an advanced solid tumor such as melanoma, head and neck, liver or kidney cancer. Both conserved end residues are part of each CDR3. Fields, in order: V gene, J gene, clone size, D gene, CDR3 protein, CDR3 DNA. D genes are given only for firm matches. The listing skips clone size in some rows; elsewhere it reads once, few, many or a size class.

>TRBV15|TRBJ2-3|few|.
CATSREWGTDTQYF
TGTGCCACCAGCAGAGAGTGGGGCACAGATACGCAGTATTTT
>TRBV5-4|TRBJ2-1|.|TRBD1
CASSRDSYSYNEQFF
TGTGCCAGCAGCCGGGACAGCTACTCCTACAATGAGCAGTTCTTC
>TRBV9|TRBJ1-1|.|.
CASSVDTGPEGEAFF
TGTGCCAGCAGCGTAGATACAGGCCCGGAGGGTGAAGCTTTCTTT
>TRBV4-1|TRBJ1-2|.|.
CASSPPTGTFYGYTF
TGCGCCAGCAGCCCCCCGACTGGGACGTTCTATGGCTACACCTTC
>TRBV28|TRBJ1-2|.|.
CASSLAGAHYGYTF
TGTGCCAGCAGTTTAGCTGGGGCGCATTATGGCTACACCTTC
>TRBV5-6|TRBJ2-3|many|.
CASSLQDTQYF
TGTGCCAGCAGCCTACAGGATACGCAGTATTTT
>TRBV5-6|TRBJ1-3|.|.
CASSLAGSNTIYF
TGTGCCAGCAGCCTTGCAGGGAGCAACACCATATATTTT
>TRBV5-1|TRBJ1-4|.|.
CASSLAPSEKLFF
TGCGCCAGCAGCTTGGCCCCGTCCGAAAAACTGTTTTTT
>TRBV7-2|TRBJ2-2|.|TRBD1
CASSGGQFFTGELFF
TGTGCCAGCAGCGGGGGACAGTTTTTCACCGGGGAGCTGTTTTTT
>TRBV27|TRBJ2-3|.|TRBD2
CASSGGRGVWDTQYF
TGTGCCAGCAGCGGCGGGAGGGGGGTGTGGGATACGCAGTATTTT
>TRBV5-1|TRBJ2-2|.|.
CASRWRTATGELFF
TGCGCCAGCAGGTGGAGAACGGCAACCGGGGAGCTGTTTTTT
>TRBV27|TRBJ1-2|.|.
CASASGTNYGYTF
TGTGCCTCGGCATCGGGCACAAACTATGGCTACACCTTC
>TRBV11-2|TRBJ1-3|.|TRBD1
CASSSGGLGGYTIYF
TGTGCCAGCAGCTCAGGGGGTCTCGGGGGTTACACCATATATTTT
>TRBV5-5|TRBJ1-3|.|TRBD1
CASSLAGTGGLGNTIYF
TGTGCCAGCAGCTTGGCTGGGACAGGGGGCCTTGGAAACACCATATATTTT
>TRBV6-5|TRBJ2-3|.|.
CASSYSPGADTQYF
TGTGCCAGCAGTTACTCGCCCGGGGCAGATACGCAGTATTTT
>TRBV5-6|TRBJ2-1|.|.
CASSFSGLINEQFF
TGTGCCAGCAGCTTCAGCGGGCTAATTAATGAGCAGTTCTTC
>TRBV6-1|TRBJ2-7|.|TRBD1
CASSAQGSSSYEQYF
TGTGCCAGCAGTGCACAGGGGTCGAGCTCCTACGAGCAGTACTTC
>TRBV7-2|TRBJ2-3|.|.
CASSSSVSYTDTQYF
TGTGCCAGCAGCTCGTCAGTGTCCTACACAGATACGCAGTATTTT
>TRBV5-4|TRBJ1-2|.|TRBD1
CASSLATGVGYTF
TGTGCCAGCAGCTTGGCGACAGGGGTCGGCTACACCTTC
>TRBV7-2|TRBJ1-5|once|.
CASSPQGASNQPQHF
TGTGCCAGCAGCCCCCAGGGCGCGAGCAATCAGCCCCAGCATTTT
>TRBV28|TRBJ2-5|.|.
CASSLIETQYF
TGTGCCAGCAGTTTAATCGAGACCCAGTACTTC
>TRBV15|TRBJ2-5|.|.
CATSSRLRVPETQYF
TGTGCCACCAGCTCGAGGCTCCGCGTTCCAGAGACCCAGTACTTC
>TRBV27|TRBJ1-5|.|TRBD1
CASSLSGGKPGQPQHF
TGTGCCAGCAGTTTATCAGGGGGCAAACCCGGTCAGCCCCAGCATTTT
>TRBV2|TRBJ2-5|.|TRBD1
CASSEGDRGKGETQYF
TGTGCCAGCAGTGAGGGAGACAGGGGTAAGGGAGAGACCCAGTACTTC
>TRBV9|TRBJ1-5|.|TRBD1
CASSVYRGVEQPQHF
TGTGCCAGCAGCGTTTACAGGGGCGTTGAGCAGCCCCAGCATTTT
>TRBV4-3|TRBJ2-5|.|TRBD2
CASSRRGGQETQYF
TGCGCCAGCAGCCGGCGCGGGGGTCAAGAGACCCAGTACTTC
>TRBV27|TRBJ1-2|once|.
CASRAGVDYGYTF
TGTGCCAGCAGGGCAGGGGTTGACTATGGCTACACCTTC
>TRBV5-6|TRBJ1-1|.|.
CASSWTDTEAFF
TGTGCCAGCAGCTGGACAGACACTGAAGCTTTCTTT
>TRBV10-2|TRBJ2-1|.|.
CASIRGIWDYEQFF
TGCGCCAGCATCAGAGGGATCTGGGACTATGAGCAGTTCTTC
>TRBV29-1|TRBJ2-7|.|.
CSVGDRTYEQYF
TGCAGCGTTGGAGACAGGACCTACGAGCAGTACTTC
>TRBV29-1|TRBJ1-2|.|TRBD1
CSVDRGRLYGYTF
TGCAGCGTTGACAGGGGGCGCCTCTATGGCTACACCTTC
>TRBV5-4|TRBJ2-2|.|TRBD1
CASSFDRDRVKTGELFF
TGTGCCAGCAGCTTCGACCGGGACAGGGTTAAAACCGGGGAGCTGTTTTTT
>TRBV7-2|TRBJ1-1|.|TRBD1
CASSLRQGGTEAFF
TGTGCCAGCAGCTTACGACAGGGAGGGACTGAAGCTTTCTTT
>TRBV25-1|TRBJ2-5|.|TRBD2
CASSPPLARQETQYF
TGTGCCAGCAGTCCCCCACTAGCGCGCCAAGAGACCCAGTACTTC
>TRBV9|TRBJ2-5|.|TRBD1
CASSVLGTVQETQYF
TGTGCCAGCAGCGTGCTAGGGACAGTCCAAGAGACCCAGTACTTC
>TRBV7-9|TRBJ2-5|.|.
CASSLSSAQETQYF
TGTGCCAGCAGCTTAAGCTCGGCCCAAGAGACCCAGTACTTC
>TRBV18|TRBJ2-3|once|.
CASSGGTDTQYF
TGTGCCAGCTCCGGCGGAACAGATACGCAGTATTTT
>TRBV7-2|TRBJ2-3|once|.
CASSLQGWEADTQYF
TGTGCCAGCAGCTTACAGGGGTGGGAGGCAGATACGCAGTATTTT
>TRBV29-1|TRBJ2-3|.|TRBD1
CSVPGQGASTDTQYF
TGCAGCGTTCCGGGACAGGGGGCTAGCACAGATACGCAGTATTTT
>TRBV18|TRBJ2-1|.|.
CASSPQQGGDNEQFF
TGTGCCAGCTCACCACAACAGGGAGGGGACAATGAGCAGTTCTTC
>TRBV11-2|TRBJ2-1|.|.
CASSQDRPGEQFF
TGTGCCAGCAGCCAGGATCGTCCCGGTGAGCAGTTCTTC
>TRBV19|TRBJ2-1|.|TRBD1
CASKQGYLPFEQFF
TGTGCCAGCAAACAGGGGTATCTACCTTTTGAGCAGTTCTTC
>TRBV6-5|TRBJ1-1|.|TRBD1
CASSPRGGRNTEAFF
TGTGCCAGCAGTCCACGAGGGGGCAGGAACACTGAAGCTTTCTTT
>TRBV11-2|TRBJ2-5|once|TRBD2
CASSLAAGAQETQYF
TGTGCCAGCAGCTTAGCGGCGGGAGCCCAAGAGACCCAGTACTTC
>TRBV6-5|TRBJ1-2|.|.
CASSPESNYGYTF
TGTGCCAGCAGCCCCGAAAGCAACTATGGCTACACCTTC
>TRBV5-1|TRBJ1-1|.|.
CASSFTQGASSAFF
TGCGCCAGCAGCTTTACACAGGGTGCCTCTTCGGCTTTCTTT
>TRBV7-2|TRBJ2-5|.|TRBD2
CASGLAGGHETQYF
TGTGCCAGCGGGTTAGCGGGGGGGCACGAGACCCAGTACTTC
>TRBV7-3|TRBJ1-2|.|TRBD1
CASSSTGGRGYGYTF
TGTGCCAGCAGCTCCACAGGGGGCAGGGGCTATGGCTACACCTTC
>TRBV6-5|TRBJ1-2|.|TRBD1
CASSYSGQGIGYTF
TGTGCCAGCAGTTACTCGGGACAGGGGATCGGCTACACCTTC
>TRBV2|TRBJ1-5|.|TRBD1
CASSEGTGLFSGNQPQHF
TGTGCCAGCAGTGAAGGGACAGGGTTATTTAGTGGCAATCAGCCCCAGCATTTT
>TRBV28|TRBJ1-1|few|.
CASHYSGDTEAFF
TGTGCCAGCCACTACTCGGGGGACACTGAAGCTTTCTTT
>TRBV7-7|TRBJ2-2|.|.
CASSVDSTGELFF
TGTGCCAGCAGCGTGGACAGCACCGGGGAGCTGTTTTTT
>TRBV7-2|TRBJ2-5|few|.
CASSRGIGETQYF
TGTGCCAGCAGCCGGGGGATTGGAGAGACCCAGTACTTC
>TRBV6-6|TRBJ2-7|once|.
CASSKTQGDEQYF
TGTGCCAGCAGTAAGACACAGGGCGACGAGCAGTACTTC
>TRBV28|TRBJ1-1|.|TRBD1
CASRQGWGTEAFF
TGTGCCAGCCGACAGGGATGGGGCACTGAAGCTTTCTTT
>TRBV19|TRBJ1-2|.|TRBD1
CASSIATGTDYGYTF
TGTGCCAGTAGTATCGCCACCGGGACAGACTATGGCTACACCTTC
>TRBV27|TRBJ2-1|few|.
CASSFQGRNNEQFF
TGTGCCAGCAGTTTCCAGGGTAGAAACAATGAGCAGTTCTTC
>TRBV5-4|TRBJ1-1|.|.
CASMGGTKRNTEAFF
TGTGCCAGCATGGGAGGGACAAAGAGGAACACTGAAGCTTTCTTT